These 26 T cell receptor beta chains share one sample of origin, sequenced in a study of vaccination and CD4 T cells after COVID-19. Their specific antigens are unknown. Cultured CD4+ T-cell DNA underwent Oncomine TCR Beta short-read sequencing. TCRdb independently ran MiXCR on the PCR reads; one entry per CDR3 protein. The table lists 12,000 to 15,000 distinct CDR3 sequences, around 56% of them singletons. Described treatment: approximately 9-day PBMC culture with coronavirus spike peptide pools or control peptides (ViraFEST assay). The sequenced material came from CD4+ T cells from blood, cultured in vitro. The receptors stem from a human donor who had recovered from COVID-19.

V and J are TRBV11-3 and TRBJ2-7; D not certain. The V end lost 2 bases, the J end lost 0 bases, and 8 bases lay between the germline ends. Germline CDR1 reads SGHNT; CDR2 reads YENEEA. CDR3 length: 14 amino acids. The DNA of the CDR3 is TGTGCCAGCAGCTTATTTGTCAGCTCCTACGAGCAGTACTTC. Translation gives CASSLFVSSYEQYF.

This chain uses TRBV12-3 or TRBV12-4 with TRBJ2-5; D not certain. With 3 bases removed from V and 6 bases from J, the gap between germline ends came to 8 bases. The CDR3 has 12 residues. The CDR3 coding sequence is TGTGCCAGCAGTTTTCCCGGCCAGACCCAGTACTTC. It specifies CASSFPGQTQYF.

The CDR3 coding sequence is TGCAGTGCTAGCAGGGCAGCTCTCGAGCAGTACTTC. It translates to CSASRAALEQYF. The gene calls are TRBV20-1 and TRBJ2-7, with a weak D call TRBD1 (5 bases). The CDR3 is made up of 12 amino acids. Germline V gives CDR1 DFQATT, CDR2 SNEGSKA (reference sequence). V was shortened by 3 bases and J by 6 bases, with 12 bases between the two germline ends.

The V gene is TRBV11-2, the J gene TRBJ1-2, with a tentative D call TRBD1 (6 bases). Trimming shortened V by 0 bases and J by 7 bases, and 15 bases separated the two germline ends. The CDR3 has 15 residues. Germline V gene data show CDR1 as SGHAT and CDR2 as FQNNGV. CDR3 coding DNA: TGTGCCAGCAGCTTAGATACTACAGGGAATATTGGCTACACCTTC. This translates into CASSLDTTGNIGYTF.

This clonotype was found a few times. DNA for the CDR3: TGTGCCAGCAGTTTTGGGGGACAGGGCGGGGTCGAGACCCAGTACTTC. It encodes CASSFGGQGGVETQYF. The J gene is TRBJ2-5, the V gene TRBV28, with TRBD1 identical over 9 bases. V lost 3 bases, J lost 5 bases, and 10 bases stayed unmatched. Germline CDR1 reads MDHEN; CDR2 reads SYDVKM. The CDR3 extends over 16 amino acids.

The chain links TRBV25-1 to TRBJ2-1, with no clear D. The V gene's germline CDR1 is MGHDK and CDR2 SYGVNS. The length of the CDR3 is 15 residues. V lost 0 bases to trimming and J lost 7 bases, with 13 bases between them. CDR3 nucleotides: TGTGCCAGCAGTGAATACGCGAAGGGAAGAAATGAGCAGTTCTTC. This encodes CASSEYAKGRNEQFF.

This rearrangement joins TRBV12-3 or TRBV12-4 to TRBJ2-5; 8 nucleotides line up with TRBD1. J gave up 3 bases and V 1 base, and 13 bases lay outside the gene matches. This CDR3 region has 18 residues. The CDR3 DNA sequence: TGTGCCAGCAGTTTAGGCCAGGGGGCATGGTCCGGGGAAGAGACCCAGTACTTC. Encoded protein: CASSLGQGAWSGEETQYF.

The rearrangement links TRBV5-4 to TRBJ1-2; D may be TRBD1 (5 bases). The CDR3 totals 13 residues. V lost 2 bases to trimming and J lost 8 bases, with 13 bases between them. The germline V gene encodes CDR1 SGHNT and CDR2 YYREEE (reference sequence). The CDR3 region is CASSFAGLSGYTF. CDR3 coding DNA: TGTGCCAGCAGCTTTGCAGGGCTGAGCGGCTACACCTTC.

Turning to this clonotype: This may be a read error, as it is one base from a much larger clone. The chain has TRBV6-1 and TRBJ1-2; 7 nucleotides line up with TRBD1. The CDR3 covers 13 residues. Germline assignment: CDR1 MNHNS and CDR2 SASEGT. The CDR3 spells CTIRGYTNYGYTF. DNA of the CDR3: TGTACTATCAGGGGGTATACTAACTATGGCTACACCTTC.

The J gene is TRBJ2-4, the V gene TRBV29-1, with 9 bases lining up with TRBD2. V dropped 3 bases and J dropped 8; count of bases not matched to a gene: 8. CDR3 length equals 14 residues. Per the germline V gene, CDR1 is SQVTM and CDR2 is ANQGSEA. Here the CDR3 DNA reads TGCAGCGTTGATCGGCGGGAGGGAATAGACATTCAGTACTTC. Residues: CSVDRREGIDIQYF.

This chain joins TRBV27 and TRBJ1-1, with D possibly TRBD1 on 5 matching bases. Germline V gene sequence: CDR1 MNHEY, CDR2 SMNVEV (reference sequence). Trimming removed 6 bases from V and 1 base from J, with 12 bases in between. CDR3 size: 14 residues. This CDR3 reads CASSMWGRNTEAFF. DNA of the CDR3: TGTGCCAGCAGCATGTGGGGCAGGAACACTGAAGCTTTCTTT.

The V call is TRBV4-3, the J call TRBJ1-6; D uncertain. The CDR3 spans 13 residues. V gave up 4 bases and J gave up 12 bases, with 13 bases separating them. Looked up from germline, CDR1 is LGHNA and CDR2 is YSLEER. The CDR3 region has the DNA TGCGCCAGCAGCCTAGCCCCCGAGAGACCCCTCCACTTT. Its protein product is CASSLAPERPLHF.

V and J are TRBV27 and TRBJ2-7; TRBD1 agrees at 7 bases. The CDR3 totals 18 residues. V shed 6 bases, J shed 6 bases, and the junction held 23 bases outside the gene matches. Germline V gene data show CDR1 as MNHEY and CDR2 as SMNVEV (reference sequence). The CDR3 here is CASSFKPPLVGGKGEQYF. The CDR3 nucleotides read TGTGCCAGCAGCTTTAAACCTCCGTTGGTAGGGGGCAAGGGCGAGCAGTACTTC.

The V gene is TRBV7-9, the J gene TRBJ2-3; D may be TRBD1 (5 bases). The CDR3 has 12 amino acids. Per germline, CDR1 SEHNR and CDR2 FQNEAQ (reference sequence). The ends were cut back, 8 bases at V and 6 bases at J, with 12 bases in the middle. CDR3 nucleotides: TGTGCCAGCGGATCATCAGGGGATACGCAGTATTTT. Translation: CASGSSGDTQYF.

The CDR3 reads CASKGGANTEAFF. The CDR3 bases are TGTGCCAGTAAGGGTGGGGCTAACACTGAAGCTTTCTTT. The V and J genes are TRBV28 and TRBJ1-1, with a tentative D call TRBD1 (5 bases). V lost 9 bases, J lost 2 bases, and 13 bases lay in between. The CDR3 totals 13 residues. Germline V CDR1 and CDR2: MDHEN, SYDVKM.

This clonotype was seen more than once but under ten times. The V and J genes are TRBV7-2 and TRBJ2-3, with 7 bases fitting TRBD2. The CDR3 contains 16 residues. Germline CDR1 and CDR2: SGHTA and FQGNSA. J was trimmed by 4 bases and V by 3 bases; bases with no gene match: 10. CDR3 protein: CASSLDRVRGADTQYF. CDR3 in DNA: TGTGCCAGCAGCTTGGATAGGGTCCGGGGGGCAGATACGCAGTATTTT.

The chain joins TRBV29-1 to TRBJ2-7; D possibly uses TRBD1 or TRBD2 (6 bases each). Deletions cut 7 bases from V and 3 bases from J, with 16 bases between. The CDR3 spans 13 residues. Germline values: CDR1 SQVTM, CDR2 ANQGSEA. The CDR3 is CSAEGETGYEQYF. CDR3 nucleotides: TGCAGCGCGGAGGGGGAGACGGGCTACGAGCAGTACTTC.

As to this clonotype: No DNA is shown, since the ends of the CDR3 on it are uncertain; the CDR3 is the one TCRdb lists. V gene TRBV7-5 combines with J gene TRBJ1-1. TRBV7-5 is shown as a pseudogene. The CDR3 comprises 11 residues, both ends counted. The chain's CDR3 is CISVPVEEAFF.

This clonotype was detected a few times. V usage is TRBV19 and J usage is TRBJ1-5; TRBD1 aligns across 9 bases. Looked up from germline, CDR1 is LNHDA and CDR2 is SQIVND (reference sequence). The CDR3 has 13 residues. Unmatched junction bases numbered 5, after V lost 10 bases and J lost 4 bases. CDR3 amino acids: CATGTGRNQPQHF. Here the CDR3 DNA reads TGTGCCACCGGGACAGGGAGAAATCAGCCCCAGCATTTT.

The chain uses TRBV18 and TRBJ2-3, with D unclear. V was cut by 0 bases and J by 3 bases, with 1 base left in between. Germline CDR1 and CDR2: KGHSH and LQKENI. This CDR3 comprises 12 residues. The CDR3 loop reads CASSPPTDTQYF. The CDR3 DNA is TGTGCCAGCTCACCACCTACAGATACGCAGTATTTT.

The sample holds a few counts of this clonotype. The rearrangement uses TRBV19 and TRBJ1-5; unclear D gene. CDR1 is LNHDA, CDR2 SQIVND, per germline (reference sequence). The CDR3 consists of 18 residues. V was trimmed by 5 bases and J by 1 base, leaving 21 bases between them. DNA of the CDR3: TGTGCCAGTAGTTCTGAACCCTCCTCTGGGGTAAGCAATCAGCCCCAGCATTTT. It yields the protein CASSSEPSSGVSNQPQHF.

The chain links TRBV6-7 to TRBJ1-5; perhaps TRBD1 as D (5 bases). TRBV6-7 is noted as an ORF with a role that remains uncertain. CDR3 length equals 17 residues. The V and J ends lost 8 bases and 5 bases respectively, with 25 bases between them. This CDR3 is CASLVIQPGCLDQPQHF. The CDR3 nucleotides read TGTGCCAGCTTAGTTATACAGCCAGGGTGTTTAGATCAGCCCCAGCATTTT.

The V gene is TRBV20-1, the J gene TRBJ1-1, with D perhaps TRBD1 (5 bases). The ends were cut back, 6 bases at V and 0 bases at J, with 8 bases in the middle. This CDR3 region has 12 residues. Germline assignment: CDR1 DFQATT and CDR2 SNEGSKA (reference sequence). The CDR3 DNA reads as TGCAGTGCAAAGGGGATGAACACTGAAGCTTTCTTT. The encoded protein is CSAKGMNTEAFF.

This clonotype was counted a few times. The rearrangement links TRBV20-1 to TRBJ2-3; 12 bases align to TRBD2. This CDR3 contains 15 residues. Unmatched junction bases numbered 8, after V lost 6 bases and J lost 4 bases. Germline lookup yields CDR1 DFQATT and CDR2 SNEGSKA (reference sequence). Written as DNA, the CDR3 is TGCAGTGCAATTCAGACTAGCGGGAGTGCAGATACGCAGTATTTT. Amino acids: CSAIQTSGSADTQYF.

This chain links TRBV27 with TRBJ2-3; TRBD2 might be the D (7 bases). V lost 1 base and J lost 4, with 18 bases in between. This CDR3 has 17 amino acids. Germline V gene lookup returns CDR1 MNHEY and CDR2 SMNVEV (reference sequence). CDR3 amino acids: CASSLYGGRGFADTQYF. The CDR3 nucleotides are TGTGCCAGCAGTTTATACGGGGGGCGCGGATTTGCAGATACGCAGTATTTT.

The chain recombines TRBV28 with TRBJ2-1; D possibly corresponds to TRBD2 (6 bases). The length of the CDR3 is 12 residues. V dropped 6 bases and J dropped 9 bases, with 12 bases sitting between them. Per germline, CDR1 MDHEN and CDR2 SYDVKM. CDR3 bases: TGTGCCAGCAGACCGACTAGAAGTGAGCAGTTCTTC. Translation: CASRPTRSEQFF.